These 18 T cell receptor beta chains share one sample of origin, sequenced in a study of spatial heterogeneity in lung cancer. Regarding time point: sample taken at primary tumor resection. TCRdb fed the 5' RACE reads into MiXCR, producing one record per CDR3 protein. Here the sample spans around 41,000 distinct CDR3 sequences, almost 7% being singletons. The source material was PBMCs, sampled at surgery. The receptors were gathered from a female donor with early-stage non-small cell lung cancer.

A remark on this clonotype: Since a much larger clone is just one base distant, this may be a read error. The J gene is TRBJ2-3, the V gene TRBV5-4; D perhaps matches TRBD2 (6 bases). Germline loops: CDR1 SGHNT, CDR2 YYREEE (reference sequence). The CDR3 has 14 residues. CDR3: CACSFLRGTDTQYF. The CDR3 DNA reads as TGTGCCTGCAGCTTCTTACGGGGGACAGATACGCAGTATTTT.

There are many counts of this clonotype. The chain recombines TRBV29-1 with TRBJ2-1; tentatively, D is TRBD2 (6 bases). V dropped 7 bases and J dropped 4 bases, with 8 bases sitting between them. The length of the CDR3 is 11 residues. CDR1 SQVTM and CDR2 ANQGSEA come from the germline V gene. The CDR3 region has the DNA TGCAGCGGGGACTCTTACAATGAGCAGTTCTTC. It translates to CSGDSYNEQFF.

The table lists this clonotype with many counts. This chain uses TRBV10-3 with TRBJ2-5, with 7 positions matching TRBD2. Germline CDR1 and CDR2: ENHRY and SYGVKD. The CDR3 loop spans 12 amino acids. Trimming removed 6 bases from V and 5 bases from J; junction bases left unmatched: 3. The CDR3 loop is CAISGGSETQYF. CDR3 in DNA: TGTGCCATCAGCGGGGGGTCCGAGACCCAGTACTTC.

A few counts support this clonotype. The V call is TRBV20-1, the J call TRBJ2-3; 8 bases line up with TRBD1. CDR3 length equals 15 residues. Per germline, CDR1 DFQATT and CDR2 SNEGSKA (reference sequence). The ends lost 6 bases at V and 10 bases at J; junction bases unmatched: 18. CDR3 amino acids: CSAKKTGQAGGAQYF. CDR3 nucleotide sequence: TGCAGTGCGAAGAAGACGGGACAGGCTGGGGGTGCGCAGTATTTT.

This clonotype was observed a handful of times. The rearrangement links TRBV4-1 to TRBJ2-5; 11 nucleotides match TRBD2. V dropped 7 bases and J dropped 4; count of bases not matched to a gene: 8. Germline V gene sequence: CDR1 MGHRA, CDR2 YSYEKL. The CDR3 covers 15 residues. This chain's CDR3 is CASKIAGGPGETQYF. CDR3 in DNA: TGCGCCAGCAAAATAGCGGGGGGGCCCGGAGAGACCCAGTACTTC.

This clonotype was seen repeatedly, ten times or more. The chain employs TRBV7-2 and TRBJ2-7, with TRBD1 as a possible D gene (6 bases). There are 16 residues in the CDR3. Germline V gives CDR1 SGHTA, CDR2 FQGNSA. The V end lost 1 base, the J end lost 0 bases, and 13 bases lay between the germline ends. CDR3 in DNA: TGTGCCAGCAGCTTAGTAACAGGGCGTTTCTCCTACGAGCAGTACTTC. This sequence encodes CASSLVTGRFSYEQYF.

This clonotype was seen many times. The chain recombines TRBV6-5 with TRBJ2-6, with unresolved D. Germline CDR1 and CDR2: MNHEY and SVGAGI. The V and J ends lost 0 bases and 0 bases respectively, with 9 bases between them. The CDR3 consists of 17 residues. CDR3 loop: CASSYSSSSSGANVLTF. CDR3 nucleotide sequence: TGTGCCAGCAGTTACTCGAGTTCCAGCTCTGGGGCCAACGTCCTGACTTTC.

In its sample, this clonotype was seen many times. This chain joins TRBV6-2 or TRBV6-3 and TRBJ1-2, with D unresolved. Per germline, CDR1 MNHEY and CDR2 SVGEGT. The CDR3 runs to 15 residues. Trimming cost V 2 bases and J 2 bases, with 12 bases left between them. The CDR3 DNA follows: TGTGCCAGCAGTTACGGCAGCACGACGAACTATGGCTACACCTTC. Translation gives CASSYGSTTNYGYTF.

This clonotype came up many times. The chain couples TRBV3-1 to TRBJ1-1; D gene unclear. With 0 bases removed from V and 0 bases from J, the gap between germline ends came to 11 bases. This CDR3 spans 16 amino acids. Germline values: CDR1 LGHDT, CDR2 YNNKEL (reference sequence). CDR3 region: CASSQDLGQLNTEAFF. DNA for the CDR3: TGTGCCAGCAGCCAAGATTTGGGCCAGCTGAACACTGAAGCTTTCTTT.

This clonotype has ten or more counts. The gene calls are TRBV18 and TRBJ2-1; no clear D. Germline values: CDR1 KGHSH, CDR2 LQKENI. The CDR3 length is 14 residues. Trimming cost V 0 bases and J 8 bases, with 11 bases left between them. Written as DNA, the CDR3 is TGTGCCAGCTCACCACCGCCAGTAAAGGATGAGCAGTTCTTC. Its protein is CASSPPPVKDEQFF.

This clonotype was seen a few times. The V gene is TRBV12-3 or TRBV12-4, the J gene TRBJ1-3; D gene uncertain. The length of the CDR3 is 14 residues. Trimming removed 5 bases from V and 2 bases from J, with 10 bases in between. CDR3 sequence reads: CASSRTEAGNTIYF. The DNA of the CDR3 is TGTGCCAGCAGTCGAACAGAGGCTGGAAACACCATATATTTT.

This clonotype was picked up many times. The chain carries TRBV5-1 and TRBJ2-3; D possibly matches TRBD1 or TRBD2 (5 bases each). Germline V gene lookup returns CDR1 SGHRS and CDR2 YFSETQ. The CDR3 consists of 16 residues. Trimming stripped 5 bases from V and 5 bases from J, with 21 bases between. The CDR3 loop reads CASRWMGATGGDTQYF. In DNA, the CDR3 is TGCGCCAGCAGGTGGATGGGAGCTACTGGGGGAGATACGCAGTATTTT.

This clonotype was picked up many times. The V gene is TRBV6-6, the J gene TRBJ2-7, with 7 nucleotides matching TRBD1. The germline CDR1 and CDR2 sequences are MNHNY and SVGAGI (reference sequence). With V trimmed by 0 bases and J by 0 bases, 5 bases remained unmatched. There are 16 residues in the CDR3. CDR3 protein: CASSYSTGSSSYEQYF. The CDR3 bases are TGTGCCAGCAGTTACTCGACAGGGAGTAGCTCCTACGAGCAGTACTTC.

The chain couples TRBV6-2 or TRBV6-3 to TRBJ1-1, with D perhaps matching TRBD1 (5 bases). Germline lookup yields CDR1 MNHEY and CDR2 SVGEGT. This CDR3 is built from 14 residues. V lost 10 bases, J lost 2 bases, and 17 bases lay in between. This CDR3 is CATAKFRENTEAFF. The CDR3 DNA reads as TGTGCCACGGCAAAATTCAGGGAAAACACTGAAGCTTTCTTT.

The genes are TRBV3-1 and TRBJ2-3; D is possibly TRBD1 or TRBD2 (5 bases each). The CDR3 covers 11 residues. V shed 10 bases and J shed 3 bases, with 8 bases lying between them. Germline V gene lookup returns CDR1 LGHDT and CDR2 YNNKEL (reference sequence). As DNA, the CDR3 is TGTGCCACAGGGAGAACAGATACGCAGTATTTT. Amino acids: CATGRTDTQYF.

This clonotype was recorded at least ten times. J is TRBJ2-5 and V is TRBV4-1; the D gene is possibly TRBD2 (5 bases). The CDR3 runs to 13 residues. V dropped 3 bases and J dropped 5 bases, with 10 bases sitting between them. Germline assignment: CDR1 MGHRA and CDR2 YSYEKL. This chain's CDR3 is CASSQPEGETQYF. The CDR3, as DNA: TGCGCCAGCAGCCAGCCTGAGGGCGAGACCCAGTACTTC.

The genes are TRBV12-3 or TRBV12-4 and TRBJ1-6, with D possibly matching TRBD1 (5 bases). Trimming pared 6 bases from V and 6 bases from J, leaving 12 bases between. The CDR3 has 14 amino acids. The CDR3 nucleotides are TGTGCCAGCAGCCCGGGACGGACTAATTCACCCCTCCACTTT. It specifies CASSPGRTNSPLHF.

Many counts were recorded for this clonotype. The V and J genes are TRBV7-2 and TRBJ2-5, with D possibly called TRBD1 or TRBD2 (5 bases each). The CDR3 loop spans 18 amino acids. Germline loops: CDR1 SGHTA, CDR2 FQGNSA. The V gene lost 0 bases and the J gene lost 2 bases, with 19 bases spanning the gap. In DNA, the CDR3 is TGTGCCAGCAGCTTAGCGCTTGGTCTAGCCAGACAGCAAGAGACCCAGTACTTC. The encoded protein is CASSLALGLARQQETQYF.